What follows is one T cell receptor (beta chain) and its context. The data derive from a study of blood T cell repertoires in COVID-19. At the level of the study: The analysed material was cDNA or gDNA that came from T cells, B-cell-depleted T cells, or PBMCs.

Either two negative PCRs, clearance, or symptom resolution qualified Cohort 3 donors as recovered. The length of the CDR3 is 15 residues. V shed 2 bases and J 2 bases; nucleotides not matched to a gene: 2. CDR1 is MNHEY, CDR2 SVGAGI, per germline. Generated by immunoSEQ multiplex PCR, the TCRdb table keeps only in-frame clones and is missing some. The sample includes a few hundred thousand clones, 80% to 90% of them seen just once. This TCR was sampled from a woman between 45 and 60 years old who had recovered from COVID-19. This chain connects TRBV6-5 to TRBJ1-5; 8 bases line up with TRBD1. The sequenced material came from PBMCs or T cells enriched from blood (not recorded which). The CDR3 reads CASSYNRGGNQPQHF. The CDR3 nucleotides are TGTGCCAGCAGTTACAACAGGGGGGGCAATCAGCCCCAGCATTTT.